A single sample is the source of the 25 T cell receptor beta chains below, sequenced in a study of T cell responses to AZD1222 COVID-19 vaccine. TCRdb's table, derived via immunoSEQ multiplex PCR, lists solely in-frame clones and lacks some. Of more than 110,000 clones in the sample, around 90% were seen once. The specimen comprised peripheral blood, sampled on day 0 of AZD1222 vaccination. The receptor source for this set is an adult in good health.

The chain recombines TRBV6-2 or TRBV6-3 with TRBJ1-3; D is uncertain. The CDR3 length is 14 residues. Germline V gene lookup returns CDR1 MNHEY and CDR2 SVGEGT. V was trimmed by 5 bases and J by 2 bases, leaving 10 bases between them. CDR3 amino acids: CASSQRWAGNTIYF. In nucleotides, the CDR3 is TGTGCCAGCAGTCAACGATGGGCTGGAAACACCATATATTTT.

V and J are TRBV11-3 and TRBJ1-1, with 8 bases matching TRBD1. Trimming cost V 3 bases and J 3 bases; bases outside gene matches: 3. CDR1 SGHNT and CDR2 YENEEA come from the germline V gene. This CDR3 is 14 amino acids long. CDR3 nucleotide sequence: TGTGCCAGCAGCTTTGGACAGGGTGACACTGAAGCTTTCTTT. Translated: CASSFGQGDTEAFF.

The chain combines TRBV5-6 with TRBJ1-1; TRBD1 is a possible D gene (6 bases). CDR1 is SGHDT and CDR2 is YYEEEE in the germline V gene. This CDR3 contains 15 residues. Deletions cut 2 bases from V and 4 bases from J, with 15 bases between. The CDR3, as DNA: TGTGCCAGCAGCTTACAGGGCTGGGGGAGCACTGAAGCTTTCTTT. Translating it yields CASSLQGWGSTEAFF.

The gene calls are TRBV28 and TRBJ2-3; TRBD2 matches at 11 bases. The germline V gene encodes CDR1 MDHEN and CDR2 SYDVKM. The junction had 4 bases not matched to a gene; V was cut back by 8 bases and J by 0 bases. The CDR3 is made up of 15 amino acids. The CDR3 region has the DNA TGTGCCAGCCGAGGGACTAGCGGCAGCACAGATACGCAGTATTTT. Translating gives CASRGTSGSTDTQYF. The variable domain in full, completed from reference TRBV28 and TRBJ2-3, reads DVKVTQSSRYLVKRTGEKVFLECVQDMDHENMFWYRQDPGLGLRLIYFSYDVKMKEKGDIPEGYSVSREKKERFSLILESASTNQTSMYLCASRGTSGSTDTQYFGPGTRLTVL.

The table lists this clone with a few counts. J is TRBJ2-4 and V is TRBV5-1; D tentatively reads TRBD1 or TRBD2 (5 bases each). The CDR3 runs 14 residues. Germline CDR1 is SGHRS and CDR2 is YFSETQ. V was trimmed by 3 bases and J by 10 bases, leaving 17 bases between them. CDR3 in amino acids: CASSWDPRQEIQYF. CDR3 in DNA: TGCGCCAGCAGCTGGGACCCCCGTCAGGAGATTCAGTACTTC.

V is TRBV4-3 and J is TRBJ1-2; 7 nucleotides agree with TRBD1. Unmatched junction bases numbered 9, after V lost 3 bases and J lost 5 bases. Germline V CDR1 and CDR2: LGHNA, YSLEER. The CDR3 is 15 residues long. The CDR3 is CASSQGGTDLYGYTF. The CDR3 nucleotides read TGCGCCAGCAGCCAGGGAGGGACAGACCTATATGGCTACACCTTC.

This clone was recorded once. CDR3 loop: CASSQSATGPSQPQHF. The DNA of the CDR3 is TGTGCCAGCAGCCAATCCGCCACAGGGCCCAGTCAGCCCCAGCATTTT. The chain couples TRBV3-1 (or the pseudogene TRBV3-2) to TRBJ1-5; D might be TRBD1 (6 bases). Per the germline V gene, CDR1 is LGHDT and CDR2 is YNNKEL (reference sequence). V gave up 2 bases and J gave up 6 bases, with 17 bases separating them. The CDR3 consists of 16 residues.

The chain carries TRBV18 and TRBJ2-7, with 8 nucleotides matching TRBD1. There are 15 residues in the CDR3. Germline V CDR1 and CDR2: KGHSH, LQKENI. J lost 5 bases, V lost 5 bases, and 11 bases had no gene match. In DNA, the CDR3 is TGTGCCAGCTCATCCCGGACAGGGAGTTCCCACGAGCAGTACTTC. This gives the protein CASSSRTGSSHEQYF. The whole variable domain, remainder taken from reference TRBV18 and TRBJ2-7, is NAGVMQNPRHLVRRRGQEARLRCSPMKGHSHVYWYRQLPEEGLKFMVYLQKENIIDESGMPKERFSAEFPKEGPSILRIQQVVRGDSAAYFCASSSRTGSSHEQYFGPGTRLTVT.

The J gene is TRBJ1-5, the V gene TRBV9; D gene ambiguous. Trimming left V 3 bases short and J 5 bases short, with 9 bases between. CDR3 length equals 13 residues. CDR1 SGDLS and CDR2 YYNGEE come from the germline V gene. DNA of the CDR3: TGTGCCAGCAGCGCCGGCCTGGATCAGCCCCAGCATTTT. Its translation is CASSAGLDQPQHF.

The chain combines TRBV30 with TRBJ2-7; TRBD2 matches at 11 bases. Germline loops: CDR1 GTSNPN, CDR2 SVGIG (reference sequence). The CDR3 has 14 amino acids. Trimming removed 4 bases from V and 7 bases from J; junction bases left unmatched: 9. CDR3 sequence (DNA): TGTGCCTGGAACATAGCGGGAGGGCTGGGAGAGCAGTACTTC. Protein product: CAWNIAGGLGEQYF.

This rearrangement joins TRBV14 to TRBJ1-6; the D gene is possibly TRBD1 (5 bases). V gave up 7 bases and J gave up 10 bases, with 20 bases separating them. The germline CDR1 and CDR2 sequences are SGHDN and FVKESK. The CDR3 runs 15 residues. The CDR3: CASITPGVGISPLHF. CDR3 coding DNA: TGTGCCAGCATCACCCCGGGGGTTGGAATCTCACCCCTCCACTTT. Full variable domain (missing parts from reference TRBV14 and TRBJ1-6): EAGVTQFPSHSVIEKGQTVTLRCDPISGHDNLYWYRRVMGKEIKFLLHFVKESKQDESGMPNNRFLAERTGGTYSTLKVQPAELEDSGVYFCASITPGVGISPLHFGNGTRLTVT.

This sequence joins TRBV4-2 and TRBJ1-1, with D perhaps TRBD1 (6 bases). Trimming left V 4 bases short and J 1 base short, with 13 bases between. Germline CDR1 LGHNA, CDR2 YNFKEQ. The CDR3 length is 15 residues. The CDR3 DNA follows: TGTGCCAGCAGCCGAGAACAGGGCACGAACACTGAAGCTTTCTTT. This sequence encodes CASSREQGTNTEAFF.

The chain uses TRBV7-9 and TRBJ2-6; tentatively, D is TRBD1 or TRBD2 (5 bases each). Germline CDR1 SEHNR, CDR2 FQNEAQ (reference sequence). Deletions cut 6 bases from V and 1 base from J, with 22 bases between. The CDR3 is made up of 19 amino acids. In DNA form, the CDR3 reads TGTGCCAGCAGGGGACCGGGACGCAATGTACCATCTGGGGCCAACGTCCTGACTTTC. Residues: CASRGPGRNVPSGANVLTF.

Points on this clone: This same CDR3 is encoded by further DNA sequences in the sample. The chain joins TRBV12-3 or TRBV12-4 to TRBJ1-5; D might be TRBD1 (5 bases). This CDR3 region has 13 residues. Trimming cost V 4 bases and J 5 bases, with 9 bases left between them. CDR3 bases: TGTGCCAGCAGTTCAGGGCCCGATCAGCCCCAGCATTTT. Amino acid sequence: CASSSGPDQPQHF.

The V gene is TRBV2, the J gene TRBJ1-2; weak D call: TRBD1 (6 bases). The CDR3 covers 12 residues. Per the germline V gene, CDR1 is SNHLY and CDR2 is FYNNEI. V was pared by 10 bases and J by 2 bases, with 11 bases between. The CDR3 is CAIQGRNYGYTF. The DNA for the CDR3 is TGTGCCATCCAGGGGCGGAACTATGGCTACACCTTC.

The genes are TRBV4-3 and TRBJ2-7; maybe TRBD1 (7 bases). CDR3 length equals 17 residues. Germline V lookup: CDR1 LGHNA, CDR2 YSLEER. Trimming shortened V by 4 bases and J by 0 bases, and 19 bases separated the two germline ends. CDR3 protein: CASSRNGAGGSSYEQYF. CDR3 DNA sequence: TGCGCCAGCAGCCGCAATGGGGCAGGGGGGAGCTCCTACGAGCAGTACTTC.

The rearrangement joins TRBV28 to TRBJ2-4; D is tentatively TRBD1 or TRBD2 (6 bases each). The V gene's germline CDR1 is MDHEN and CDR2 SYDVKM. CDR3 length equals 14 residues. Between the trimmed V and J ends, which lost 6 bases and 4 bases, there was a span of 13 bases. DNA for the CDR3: TGTGCCAGCAGACCCCGGGGGCCAAAAAACATTCAGTACTTC. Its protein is CASRPRGPKNIQYF.

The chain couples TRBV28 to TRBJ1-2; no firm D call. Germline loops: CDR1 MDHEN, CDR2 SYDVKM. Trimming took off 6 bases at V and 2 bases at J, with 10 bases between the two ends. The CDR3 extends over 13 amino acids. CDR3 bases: TGTGCCAGCAGGATAGACGGGAACTATGGCTACACCTTC. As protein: CASRIDGNYGYTF.

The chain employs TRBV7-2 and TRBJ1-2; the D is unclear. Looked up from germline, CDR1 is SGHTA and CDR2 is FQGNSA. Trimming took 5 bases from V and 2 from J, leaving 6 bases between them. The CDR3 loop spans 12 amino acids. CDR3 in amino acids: CASSPLNYGYTF. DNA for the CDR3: TGTGCCAGCAGCCCCCTCAACTATGGCTACACCTTC.

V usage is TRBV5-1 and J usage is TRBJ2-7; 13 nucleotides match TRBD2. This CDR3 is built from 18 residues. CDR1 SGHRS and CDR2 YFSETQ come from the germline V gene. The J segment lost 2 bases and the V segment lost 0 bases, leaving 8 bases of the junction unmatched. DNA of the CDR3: TGCGCCAGCAGCTTGGTAGGACTAGCGGGAGTGAGGACCTACGAGCAGTACTTC. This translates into CASSLVGLAGVRTYEQYF.

CDR3 sequence: CASKGVNTEAFF. Written as DNA, the CDR3 is TGTGCCAGCAAAGGAGTGAACACTGAAGCTTTCTTT. The V gene is TRBV6-5, the J gene TRBJ1-1; D ambiguous. Germline V gene sequence: CDR1 MNHEY, CDR2 SVGAGI. The V end lost 7 bases, the J end lost 0 bases, and 6 bases lay between the germline ends. This CDR3 is 12 amino acids long.

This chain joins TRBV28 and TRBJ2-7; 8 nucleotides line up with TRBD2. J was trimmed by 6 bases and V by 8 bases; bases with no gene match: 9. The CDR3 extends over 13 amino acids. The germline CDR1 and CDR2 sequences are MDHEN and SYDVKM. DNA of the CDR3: TGTGCCAGCCAGGGGACTAGAGTCTCCGAGCAGTACTTC. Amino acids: CASQGTRVSEQYF.

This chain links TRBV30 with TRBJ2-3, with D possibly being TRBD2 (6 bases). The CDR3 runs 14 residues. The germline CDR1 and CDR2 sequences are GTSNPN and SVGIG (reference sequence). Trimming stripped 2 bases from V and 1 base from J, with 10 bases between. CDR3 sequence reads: CAWSPASGTDTQYF. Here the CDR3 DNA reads TGTGCCTGGAGTCCGGCTAGCGGCACAGATACGCAGTATTTT.

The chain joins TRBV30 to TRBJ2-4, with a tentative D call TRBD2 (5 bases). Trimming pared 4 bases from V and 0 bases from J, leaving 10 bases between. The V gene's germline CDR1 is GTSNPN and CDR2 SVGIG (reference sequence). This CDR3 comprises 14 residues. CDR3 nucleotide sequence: TGTGCCTGGAATAGAGGACTAGCCAAAAACATTCAGTACTTC. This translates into CAWNRGLAKNIQYF.

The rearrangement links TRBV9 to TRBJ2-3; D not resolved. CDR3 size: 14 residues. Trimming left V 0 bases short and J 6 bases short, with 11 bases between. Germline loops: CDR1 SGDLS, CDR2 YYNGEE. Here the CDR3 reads CASSVVPNPDTQYF. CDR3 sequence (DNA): TGTGCCAGCAGCGTAGTTCCAAACCCCGATACGCAGTATTTT. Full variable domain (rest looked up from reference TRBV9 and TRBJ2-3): DSGVTQTPKHLITATGQRVTLRCSPRSGDLSVYWYQQSLDQGLQFLIQYYNGEERAKGNILERFSAQQFPDLHSELNLSSLELGDSALYFCASSVVPNPDTQYFGPGTRLTVL.